This entry is about one T cell receptor (beta chain). The antigen is not known. Genomic DNA (from each subset) was split evenly across several immunoSEQ plates. Sequencing used immunoSEQ multiplex PCR; TCRdb keeps in-frame clones, though not all of them. The sample holds about 2.1 million clones, roughly 91% seen once. Naivety among CD8 cells was defined by CD45RO negativity and positive CCR7 selection, thereby excluding terminally differentiated effector memory CD45RA+ cells. This sample is part of a study of shared clonotypes between healthy human individuals. Study observations and caveats: Only blood was sampled; tissue repertoires likely differ. The study drew on few donors, limiting represented genetic and exposure-history diversity. Naive CD4 clonotype sharing across a few donors was 4.5% to 6%.

The V gene lost 4 bases and the J gene lost 3 bases, with 13 bases spanning the gap. This CDR3 is 13 amino acids long. Germline V CDR1 and CDR2: GTSNPN, SVGIG (reference sequence). This TCR derives from a man aged 18 to 30 in good health. Some clones in this sample may be carry-over from other donors' samples. The specimen sequenced was naive CD8+ T cells from PBMCs. This chain links TRBV30 with TRBJ2-7, with D perhaps matching TRBD2 (6 bases). The CDR3 DNA sequence: TGTGCCTGGACTATGACTAGAAACTACGAGCAGTACTTC. It yields the protein CAWTMTRNYEQYF.